This T cell receptor (beta chain) was documented in a study of cytomegalovirus exposure and HLA in healthy donors. Study-wide background: Earlier findings included 90 million to 120 million unique TCR beta sequences obtained from 150 million to 200 million T cells. Points from the study as a whole: V- and J-gene trimming of TCR beta was linked (in a later analysis) to a missense DCLRE1C variant. TCR beta sequences reportedly predicted the HLA-A and HLA-B alleles of most subjects accurately. Exclusion applied to some V segments, including TRBV6-2 and TRBV6-3, as they were indistinguishable.

The V end lost 2 bases, the J end lost 6 bases, and 9 bases lay between the germline ends. The CDR3 sequence is 13 residues long. The germline V gene encodes CDR1 SGHTA and CDR2 FQGTGA. This clone appeared a few times. Its target is unknown. The PCR employed 60 Vbeta primers together with 13 Jbeta primers. Profiled with immunoSEQ multiplex PCR; TCRdb holds only in-frame clones, not every one. In the table there are some 120,000 clones, about 68% of which are singletons. The chain links TRBV7-3 to TRBJ2-3; D is unclear. This TCR was sampled from a woman aged 40 to 49 in good health and CMV-seropositive. The sample taken for sequencing was PBMCs. The CDR3, as DNA: TGTGCCAGCAGCTTAGTGACTGGGGATACGCAGTATTTT. Its protein product is CASSLVTGDTQYF.